A selection of T cell receptor beta chains follows, all from one sample in a study of T cells after yellow fever vaccination. TCRdb reanalysed the 5' RACE reads using MiXCR and keeps one entry per CDR3 protein. The top ten clones hold approximately 15% of a sample with 500,000 to 650,000 distinct CDR3 sequences, roughly 17% of them seen once. The sample consisted of PBMCs, taken 5 days after the first yellow fever vaccination. The receptors were gathered from a man between 18 and 35 years old who received the YFV17D yellow fever vaccine. CDR3s include the opening cysteine and the closing phenylalanine or tryptophan. Fields, in order: J gene, clone size, D gene, V gene, CDR3 protein, CDR3 DNA. D genes are given only for firm matches. Clone size is shown for a subset of rows, as once, few, many or a class of expanded clone.

>TRBJ2-5|NA|TRBD1|TRBV5-8
CASSTGGIRQETQYF
TGTGCCAGCAGCACAGGGGGTATAAGACAAGAGACCCAGTACTTC
>TRBJ2-5|many|NA|TRBV5-1
CASSLGQKETQYF
TGTGCCAGCAGTTTGGGACAAAAAGAGACCCAGTACTTC
>TRBJ2-6|NA|NA|TRBV4-2
CASSLRRNTPGANVLTF
TGTGCCAGCAGCCTTCGACGGAATACACCTGGGGCCAACGTCCTGACTTTC
>TRBJ2-4|few|NA|TRBV25-1
CASSDGIQYF
TGTGCCAGCAGTGACGGTATTCAGTACTTC
>TRBJ1-2|NA|NA|TRBV11-2
CASSLWPDGYTF
TGTGCCAGCAGCCTCTGGCCCGATGGCTACACCTTC
>TRBJ1-5|once|TRBD1|TRBV7-2
CASSSNRGRSNQPQHF
TGTGCCAGCAGCTCCAACAGGGGGCGAAGCAATCAGCCCCAGCATTTT
>TRBJ1-3|few|NA|TRBV12-3/TRBV12-4
CASSFGTSGNTIYF
TGTGCCAGCAGTTTTGGGACCTCTGGAAACACCATATATTTT
>TRBJ1-5|NA|NA|TRBV7-9
CASSLMGKRLYSNQPQHF
TGTGCCAGCAGCTTAATGGGCAAGAGGCTTTATAGCAATCAGCCCCAGCATTTT
>TRBJ1-1|NA|TRBD1|TRBV29-1
CSARTGGVEAFF
TGCAGCGCCCGGACAGGGGGTGTGGAAGCTTTCTTT
>TRBJ1-5|many|NA|TRBV7-8
CASSLRRVDQPQHF
TGTGCCAGCAGCTTAAGGAGGGTGGATCAGCCCCAGCATTTT
>TRBJ2-1|NA|NA|TRBV6-2/TRBV6-3
CASSYRGRGPTDEQFF
TGTGCCAGCAGTTACCGGGGACGGGGACCCACCGATGAGCAGTTCTTC
>TRBJ2-2|few|TRBD1|TRBV4-1
CASSHRTAGTGPTGELFF
TGCGCCAGCAGCCACAGGACGGCTGGGACAGGGCCGACCGGGGAGCTGTTTTTT
>TRBJ1-2|few|NA|TRBV27
CASSLSPPGNGYTF
TGTGCCAGCAGTTTAAGCCCCCCCGGGAATGGCTACACCTTC
>TRBJ1-3|NA|TRBD1|TRBV6-5
CASSYGSPTGPSGNTIYF
TGTGCCAGCAGTTACGGGTCCCCGACAGGGCCCTCTGGAAACACCATATATTTT
>TRBJ2-2|many|TRBD1|TRBV2
CASSPDRGRPPGELFF
TGTGCCAGCAGTCCGGACAGGGGGCGCCCACCCGGGGAGCTGTTTTTT
>TRBJ2-1|once|NA|TRBV29-1
CSVSPGKGGDEQFF
TGCAGCGTGTCACCCGGGAAGGGGGGAGATGAGCAGTTCTTC
>TRBJ1-1|NA|NA|TRBV20-1
CSAYGPGPGDEAFF
TGCAGTGCTTACGGACCGGGACCCGGGGATGAAGCTTTCTTT
>TRBJ2-2|few|NA|TRBV10-2
CASRLLPLSNTGELFF
TGCGCCAGTCGTCTTCTCCCCCTATCGAACACCGGGGAGCTGTTTTTT
>TRBJ2-3|few|NA|TRBV12-3/TRBV12-4
CASMGVSTDTQYF
TGTGCCAGCATGGGGGTTAGCACAGATACGCAGTATTTT
>TRBJ2-6|NA|NA|TRBV20-1
CSAQGGSGANVLTF
TGCAGTGCGCAGGGTGGGTCTGGGGCCAACGTCCTGACTTTC
>TRBJ2-1|many|NA|TRBV6-1
CASRSEPRGPGSYNEQFF
TGTGCCAGCAGGTCCGAACCGCGGGGCCCCGGCTCCTACAATGAGCAGTTCTTC
>TRBJ2-1|NA|NA|TRBV19
CASVSNTALDNEQFF
TGTGCCAGTGTCTCCAATACGGCTCTGGACAATGAGCAGTTCTTC
>TRBJ2-2|few|TRBD1|TRBV9
CASSVTGGIGELFF
TGTGCCAGCAGCGTTACAGGGGGCATCGGGGAGCTGTTTTTT
>TRBJ2-3|many|TRBD1|TRBV24-1
CATSDLRGTGGTDTQYF
TGTGCCACCAGTGATTTGCGGGGGACAGGGGGCACAGATACGCAGTATTTT
>TRBJ2-3|few|NA|TRBV15
CATSPRRAHTDTQYF
TGTGCCACCAGCCCCCGCCGGGCTCACACAGATACGCAGTATTTT
>TRBJ1-1|NA|NA|TRBV20-1
CSARDLGEATEAFF
TGCAGTGCTAGAGATTTGGGGGAGGCCACTGAAGCTTTCTTT
>TRBJ2-5|NA|TRBD1|TRBV9
CASSVATATGVNQETQYF
TGTGCCAGCAGCGTAGCTACCGCGACAGGGGTCAATCAAGAGACCCAGTACTTC
>TRBJ2-3|NA|NA|TRBV20-1
CSASAVGRGPTDTQYF
TGCAGTGCTAGCGCGGTGGGGCGGGGGCCCACAGATACGCAGTATTTT
>TRBJ2-3|many|TRBD2|TRBV4-3
CASSQGPSGAGDTQYF
TGCGCCAGCAGCCAAGGTCCTAGCGGGGCGGGGGATACGCAGTATTTT
>TRBJ1-5|few|NA|TRBV4-1
CASSQAGAGDQPQHF
TGCGCCAGCAGCCAAGCTGGGGCCGGGGATCAGCCCCAGCATTTT
>TRBJ2-3|NA|NA|TRBV6-1
CASSRAQLATQYF
TGTGCCAGCAGTCGGGCCCAACTGGCTACGCAGTATTTT
>TRBJ1-4|few|NA|TRBV4-3
CASSPRVEGGEKLFF
TGCGCCAGCAGCCCCCGGGTAGAGGGTGGGGAAAAACTGTTTTTT
>TRBJ2-2|NA|NA|TRBV5-1
CASSLVALALLGAGELFF
TGCGCCAGCAGCTTGGTGGCGTTAGCCCTCCTGGGGGCCGGGGAGCTGTTTTTT
>TRBJ2-3|many|TRBD1|TRBV4-3
CASSHRLGTGNRGDTQYF
TGCGCCAGCAGCCACAGGCTGGGGACAGGGAATAGGGGGGATACGCAGTATTTT
>TRBJ2-3|NA|NA|TRBV5-4
CASSLGITHGFTDTQYF
TGTGCCAGCAGCTTGGGAATTACTCACGGCTTCACAGATACGCAGTATTTT
>TRBJ1-1|once|TRBD1|TRBV4-3
CASSQASDRAFGEAFF
TGCGCCAGCAGCCAGGCCTCGGACAGGGCATTCGGTGAAGCTTTCTTT
>TRBJ2-4|NA|NA|TRBV7-7
CASSGTEGIQYF
TGTGCTAGCAGCGGGACAGAGGGCATTCAGTACTTC
>TRBJ2-7|NA|NA|TRBV7-2
CASSSDRRSYEQYF
TGTGCCAGCAGCTCTGACAGGCGTTCCTACGAGCAGTACTTC
>TRBJ1-6|NA|NA|TRBV5-5
CASSGELNSPLHF
TGTGCCAGCAGCGGGGAATTAAATTCACCCCTCCACTTT
>TRBJ1-1|NA|NA|TRBV14
CASSQKSRVQGTEAFF
TGTGCCAGCAGCCAAAAGAGTCGGGTTCAAGGCACTGAAGCTTTCTTT
>TRBJ1-1|NA|NA|TRBV7-3
CASSFSRVTEAFF
TGTGCCAGCAGCTTTTCCAGGGTCACTGAAGCTTTCTTT
>TRBJ1-6|NA|NA|TRBV20-1
CSVEGGWDNSPLHF
TGCAGTGTAGAGGGGGGGTGGGATAATTCACCCCTCCACTTT